The 24 T cell receptor beta chains given below trace back to one sample, sequenced in a study of metastatic and nonmetastatic thyroid tumors. Thyroid surgery was performed in patients who had received no treatment beforehand. Via MiXCR, TCRdb re-called the PCR reads. The table lists 30,000 to 45,000 clones, more than 25% of them singletons. The material sequenced was blood. The receptors were sampled from a male donor with papillary thyroid cancer or a benign thyroid nodule (not recorded which). Some clones in this sample may be carry-over from other donors' samples.

In this sample, this clone turned up many times. The chain is built from TRBV5-4 and TRBJ2-2; 7 bases are a match to TRBD2. This CDR3 comprises 17 residues. From germline, CDR1 is SGHNT and CDR2 YYREEE (reference sequence). The V and J ends lost 2 bases and 0 bases, in that order; junction bases with no gene match: 7. The CDR3: CASSFLRGLANTGELFF. CDR3 DNA sequence: TGTGCCAGCAGCTTTTTACGCGGACTAGCGAACACCGGGGAGCTGTTTTTT.

V gene TRBV13 combines with J gene TRBJ2-7; D remains ambiguous. V lost 2 bases, J lost 1 base, and 12 bases lay in between. CDR1 and CDR2 from the germline V gene are PRHDT and FYEKMQ (reference sequence). The CDR3 totals 15 residues. The CDR3, as DNA: TGTGCCAGCAGCTTACGGTCCGAAGGGTCCTACGAGCAGTACTTC. Amino acid sequence: CASSLRSEGSYEQYF.

This chain uses TRBV6-1 with TRBJ1-1, with D possibly TRBD1 on 6 matching bases. The CDR3 runs to 13 residues. Germline V gene sequence: CDR1 MNHNS, CDR2 SASEGT. The germline V and J ends were trimmed by 6 bases and 6 bases, with 14 bases remaining between them. CDR3 amino acids: CASSPQGSPEAFF. The DNA for the CDR3 is TGTGCCAGCAGCCCACAGGGATCGCCTGAAGCTTTCTTT.

CDR3 region: CASSYQTSGYNEQFF. The CDR3, as DNA: TGCGCCAGCAGCTACCAGACTAGCGGATACAATGAGCAGTTCTTC. This chain joins TRBV5-1 and TRBJ2-1; 9 nucleotides agree with TRBD2. Per germline, CDR1 SGHRS and CDR2 YFSETQ. The V and J ends lost 3 bases and 4 bases, in that order; junction bases with no gene match: 5. The CDR3 has 15 residues.

This clone was seen repeatedly, ten times or more. V usage is TRBV7-9 and J usage is TRBJ2-7; 7 bases agree with TRBD2. The CDR3 contains 14 residues. V lost 2 bases, J lost 5 bases, and 6 bases stayed unmatched. Germline loops: CDR1 SEHNR, CDR2 FQNEAQ (reference sequence). The CDR3 bases are TGTGCCAGCAGCTTATCTGCGGGAGTGAACGAGCAGTACTTC. Its translation: CASSLSAGVNEQYF.

This clone was seen many times. V and J are TRBV6-1 and TRBJ2-3; D ambiguous. The germline V gene has CDR1 MNHNS and CDR2 SASEGT. V shed 3 bases and J shed 2 bases, with 15 bases lying between them. The CDR3 has 16 residues. Written as DNA, the CDR3 is TGTGCCAGCAGTGAGGCCGCAGGCCAACCCACAGATACGCAGTATTTT. Amino acid sequence: CASSEAAGQPTDTQYF.

The chain recombines TRBV27 with TRBJ1-1, with a weak D call TRBD1 (5 bases). Germline V CDR1 and CDR2: MNHEY, SMNVEV (reference sequence). The CDR3 runs 16 residues. The V gene lost 6 bases and the J gene lost 5 bases, with 22 bases spanning the gap. CDR3 DNA: TGTGCCAGCAGCCCTAACCCCCCAGGGAGGAGGACTGAAGCTTTCTTT. It specifies CASSPNPPGRRTEAFF.

CDR3 protein: CASSGLRTNEQFF. As DNA, the CDR3 is TGCGCCAGCAGCGGACTACGGACCAATGAGCAGTTCTTC. This sequence joins TRBV5-1 and TRBJ2-1; possible D gene TRBD2, 6 bases. The CDR3 runs 13 residues. Trimming stripped 4 bases from V and 6 bases from J, with 11 bases between. Germline lookup yields CDR1 SGHRS and CDR2 YFSETQ.

This clone has a single count. The chain recombines TRBV20-1 with TRBJ2-7; 11 bases are shared with TRBD2. The J segment lost 2 bases and the V segment lost 3 bases, leaving 6 bases of the junction unmatched. Germline V gene data show CDR1 as DFQATT and CDR2 as SNEGSKA (reference sequence). This CDR3 region has 15 residues. As DNA, the CDR3 is TGCAGTGCTAGGCTACTAGCGGGAGAGGCCTACGAGCAGTACTTC. Residues: CSARLLAGEAYEQYF.

This clone was seen ten or more times. The genes are TRBV18 and TRBJ2-7; D gene uncertain. The V end was cut by 5 bases, the J end by 1 base, with 6 bases between. The CDR3 extends over 12 amino acids. CDR1 and CDR2 from the germline V gene are KGHSH and LQKENI. The CDR3 DNA sequence: TGTGCCAGCTCAGAGATGTCCTACGAGCAGTACTTC. Its protein product is CASSEMSYEQYF.

For the CDR3, the DNA is TGTGCCAGCAGCCAAATACAGGCGGGTGGCTACACCTTC. It codes for CASSQIQAGGYTF. The J gene is TRBJ1-2, the V gene TRBV3-1; D is perhaps TRBD1 (5 bases). V shed 2 bases and J shed 7 bases, with 11 bases lying between them. CDR1 is LGHDT, CDR2 YNNKEL, per germline (reference sequence). This CDR3 spans 13 amino acids.

This clone was detected many times. The chain links TRBV28 to TRBJ1-5; weak D call: TRBD1 (6 bases). V was shortened by 3 bases and J by 0 bases, with 18 bases between the two germline ends. Germline V lookup: CDR1 MDHEN, CDR2 SYDVKM. The CDR3 covers 18 residues. The CDR3 region is CASSLLGQTDYSNQPQHF. In nucleotides, the CDR3 is TGTGCCAGCAGTTTGCTTGGACAGACCGATTATAGCAATCAGCCCCAGCATTTT.

This chain links TRBV20-1 with TRBJ2-3, with D possibly being TRBD2 (6 bases). V gave up 8 bases and J gave up 6 bases, with 15 bases separating them. Germline CDR1 and CDR2: DFQATT and SNEGSKA (reference sequence). The CDR3 contains 12 residues. This chain's CDR3 is CSLEVAEDTQYF. Written as DNA, the CDR3 is TGCAGTCTCGAGGTAGCGGAGGATACGCAGTATTTT.

The J gene is TRBJ2-7, the V gene TRBV6-1, with 8 bases aligning to TRBD2. CDR1 is MNHNS and CDR2 is SASEGT in the germline V gene. CDR3 size: 14 residues. Losses at the gene ends were 6 bases for V and 2 bases for J; bases not matched to a gene: 6. CDR3 amino acids: CASRSGLATYEQYF. The CDR3 DNA is TGTGCCAGCAGGTCCGGACTAGCCACCTACGAGCAGTACTTC.

The J gene is TRBJ2-7, the V gene TRBV20-1, with D possibly TRBD1 on 6 matching bases. The CDR3 is made up of 14 amino acids. V lost 7 bases and J lost 3, with 19 bases in between. The germline CDR1 and CDR2 sequences are DFQATT and SNEGSKA (reference sequence). DNA for the CDR3: TGCAGTGGGACAGCCCCCCTAGAGTGCTACGAGCAGTACTTC. It codes for CSGTAPLECYEQYF.

This clone was seen only a few times. The chain is built from TRBV24-1 and TRBJ1-2, with TRBD1 identical over 11 bases. This CDR3 region has 15 residues. Germline V CDR1 and CDR2: KGHDR, SFDVKD. The ends lost 2 bases at V and 2 bases at J; junction bases unmatched: 0. The CDR3 region has the DNA TGTGCCACCAGTGATTGGACAGGGGGCAACTATGGCTACACCTTC. This codes for CATSDWTGGNYGYTF.

This clone showed up just once. The chain links TRBV11-3 to TRBJ2-3; D not certain. Trimming left V 3 bases short and J 6 bases short, with 10 bases between. The CDR3 extends over 13 amino acids. Germline CDR1 reads SGHNT; CDR2 reads YENEEA. CDR3 nucleotides: TGTGCCAGCAGCTTGGAGAGGTCCGATACGCAGTATTTT. Amino acids: CASSLERSDTQYF.

This clone was seen only once. The chain couples TRBV7-2 to TRBJ1-2; D is uncertain. Germline V CDR1 and CDR2: SGHTA, FQGNSA. V was pared by 7 bases and J by 0 bases, with 12 bases between. The CDR3 runs to 14 residues. CDR3 sequence: CASIPVHTNYGYTF. DNA of the CDR3: TGTGCCAGCATCCCAGTTCATACTAACTATGGCTACACCTTC.

There are a few counts of this clone. This rearrangement joins TRBV19 to TRBJ1-5, with TRBD1 as a possible D gene (5 bases). Germline V gene lookup returns CDR1 LNHDA and CDR2 SQIVND (reference sequence). V was clipped by 3 bases and J by 1 base, with 7 bases between them. The length of the CDR3 is 14 residues. The CDR3 nucleotides read TGTGCCAGTAGTATTGGGGCAAGCAATCAGCCCCAGCATTTT. Translation gives CASSIGASNQPQHF.

This clone was counted between two and nine times. V usage is TRBV6-4 and J usage is TRBJ2-7; D is possibly TRBD2 (6 bases). The V and J ends lost 6 bases and 6 bases respectively, with 27 bases between them. Germline V gene data show CDR1 as MRHNA and CDR2 as SNTAGT. There are 17 residues in the CDR3. As DNA, the CDR3 is TGTGCCAGCAGACCTACTCCTATCGGGACTCTCAAGGGCGAGCAGTACTTC. Protein sequence: CASRPTPIGTLKGEQYF.

The genes are TRBV3-1 and TRBJ2-2; D gene unclear. CDR1 is LGHDT, CDR2 YNNKEL, per germline (reference sequence). CDR3 size: 11 residues. Deletions cut 3 bases from V and 7 bases from J, with 3 bases between. The chain's CDR3 is CASSHVGELFF. The CDR3 region has the DNA TGTGCCAGCAGCCATGTCGGGGAGCTGTTTTTT.

V and J are TRBV28 and TRBJ2-5; D gene unclear. CDR3 length equals 9 residues. Germline V gene sequence: CDR1 MDHEN, CDR2 SYDVKM. Trimming stripped 6 bases from V and 9 bases from J, with 5 bases between. CDR3 in amino acids: CASREAQYF. In DNA form, the CDR3 reads TGTGCCAGCAGAGAAGCCCAGTACTTC.

The rearrangement joins TRBV5-4 to TRBJ1-6, with D uncertain. The germline CDR1 and CDR2 sequences are SGHNT and YYREEE (reference sequence). The CDR3 is 14 amino acids. V lost 4 bases and J 9 bases, leaving 14 bases between the germline ends. The CDR3 DNA reads TGTGCCAGCAGCCCGGGGAGGAGTGGTTCACCCCTCCACTTT. Translated: CASSPGRSGSPLHF.

This clone was counted only a few times. The chain couples TRBV24-1 to TRBJ2-5; the D call may be TRBD1 or TRBD2 (5 bases each). This CDR3 is built from 18 residues. Trimming took 2 bases from V and 1 from J, leaving 19 bases between them. CDR1 is KGHDR, CDR2 SFDVKD, per germline. The CDR3 protein is CATSDSPGTPGLQETQYF. In DNA form, the CDR3 reads TGTGCCACCAGTGATTCGCCAGGGACGCCGGGCCTCCAAGAGACCCAGTACTTC.